One and the same sample provided the 3 T cell receptor beta chains below, sequenced in a study of T cell repertoires in cytomegalovirus infection. TCRdb reprocessed the reads with MiXCR, giving one entry per CDR3 protein. The data hold hundreds of thousands of distinct CDR3 sequences, with about 24% observed a single time. Specimen: CD8+ T cells from PBMCs. The receptors stem from a human donor in good health (CMV status not recorded). Some clones in this sample may be carry-over from other donors' samples.

The V and J genes are TRBV5-1 and TRBJ2-3; D ambiguous. This CDR3 comprises 14 residues. Germline-derived CDR1 and CDR2 are SGHRS and YFSETQ. Trimming removed 0 bases from V and 2 bases from J, with 7 bases in between. CDR3 sequence: CASSLDPTTDTQYF. CDR3 bases: TGCGCCAGCAGCTTGGATCCCACCACAGATACGCAGTATTTT. Supplemented by reference TRBV5-1 and TRBJ2-3, the full variable domain reads KAGVTQTPRYLIKTRGQQVTLSCSPISGHRSVSWYQQTPGQGLQFLFEYFSETQRNKGNFPGRFSGRQFSNSRSEMNVSTLELGDSALYLCASSLDPTTDTQYFGPGTRLTVL.

This clonotype was seen many times. The chain carries TRBV7-8 and TRBJ2-4, with D tentatively TRBD1 or TRBD2 (5 bases each). V was trimmed by 6 bases and J by 7 bases, leaving 13 bases between them. In germline, CDR1 is SGHVS, CDR2 FQNEAQ. The CDR3 extends over 13 amino acids. CDR3 protein: CASRAGDGNIQYF. CDR3 nucleotides: TGTGCCAGCAGAGCCGGGGACGGGAACATTCAGTACTTC.

The sample holds a few counts of this clonotype. Here the CDR3 DNA reads TGCAGTGCTAGGCCCCTATTGGGTTACTCCTACGAGCAGTACTTC. It codes for CSARPLLGYSYEQYF. This chain connects TRBV20-1 to TRBJ2-7; D uncertain. CDR3 length: 15 residues. Germline loops: CDR1 DFQATT, CDR2 SNEGSKA (reference sequence). Trimming shortened V by 3 bases and J by 0 bases, and 15 bases separated the two germline ends.